These T cell receptor beta chains were read from a single sample in a study of human T cells and chemical hapten exposure. Each CDR3 protein gets one entry after TCRdb re-called the RACE reads with MiXCR. The profile shows 300,000 to 450,000 distinct CDR3 sequences, roughly 5% of them singletons. The sample consisted of whole blood, taken in connection with sensitization to the hapten diphenylcyclopropenone (DPC). The receptors were sampled from a woman aged 45-65 years with alopecia areata. Some clones in this sample may be carry-over from other donors' samples. CDR3s include the opening cysteine and the closing phenylalanine or tryptophan. A D gene is named only where the DNA matches it firmly. Size is stated for part of the rows, as once, few or many counts, or as a class when the clone is expanded.

J gene | D gene | V gene | clone size | CDR3 length | CDR3 protein | CDR3 DNA
TRBJ2-2 | TRBD2 | TRBV6-6 | many | 17 | CASSYSHSGRTAGELFF | TGTGCCAGCAGTTACTCCCACAGCGGGAGAACCGCCGGGGAGCTGTTTTTT
TRBJ2-1 | TRBD2 | TRBV9 | many | 15 | CASSETSGTYNEQFF | TGTGCCAGCAGCGAGACTAGCGGCACCTACAATGAGCAGTTCTTC
TRBJ2-5 | NA | TRBV3-1 | NA | 15 | CASSARGLRLETQYF | TGTGCCAGCAGCGCTCGAGGGCTCAGGCTGGAGACCCAGTACTTC
TRBJ2-2 | TRBD1 | TRBV5-1 | NA | 15 | CASSSRTGVSGELFF | TGCGCCAGCAGCTCCCGGACAGGGGTGTCCGGGGAGCTGTTTTTT
TRBJ2-1 | TRBD2 | TRBV5-6 | many | 12 | CASSLTSGPQFF | TGTGCCAGCAGCTTGACTAGCGGACCGCAGTTCTTC
TRBJ2-1 | TRBD2 | TRBV20-1 | many | 17 | CSVPSGSGARSYNEQFF | TGCAGTGTTCCTAGCGGGAGTGGAGCACGCTCCTACAATGAGCAGTTCTTC
TRBJ2-5 | NA | TRBV5-1 | NA | 15 | CASSLADSAAETQYF | TGCGCCAGCAGCTTGGCCGACAGCGCAGCAGAGACCCAGTACTTC
TRBJ2-3 | NA | TRBV29-1 | few | 12 | CSIGGTTDTQYF | TGCAGCATTGGGGGAACCACAGATACGCAGTATTTT
TRBJ2-7 | TRBD2 | TRBV5-1 | many | 14 | CASNPSSGRYEQYF | TGCGCCAGCAACCCATCTAGCGGGCGGTACGAGCAGTACTTC
TRBJ1-3 | NA | TRBV20-1 | NA | 13 | CSASMVVGNTIYF | TGCAGTGCTAGTATGGTTGTCGGAAACACCATATATTTT
TRBJ2-1 | TRBD2 | TRBV6-5 | many | 15 | CASSSVAGGGNEQFF | TGTGCCAGCAGTTCTGTAGCGGGAGGAGGGAATGAGCAGTTCTTC
TRBJ1-3 | NA | TRBV28 | NA | 16 | CASSSADGSSGNTIYF | TGTGCCAGCAGTTCAGCGGACGGTAGCTCTGGAAACACCATATATTTT
TRBJ1-1 | TRBD1 | TRBV6-6 | many | 15 | CASPPTGDPDTEAFF | TGTGCCAGCCCCCCGACAGGGGACCCTGACACTGAAGCTTTCTTT
TRBJ1-2 | TRBD1 | TRBV20-1 | many | 14 | CSAGGQGEVYGYTF | TGCAGTGCTGGGGGACAGGGGGAGGTCTATGGCTACACCTTC
TRBJ2-1 | TRBD2 | TRBV7-3 | NA | 15 | CASSLGLGTRDEQFF | TGTGCCAGCAGCCTTGGCTTAGGGACTAGGGATGAGCAGTTCTTC
TRBJ2-3 | NA | TRBV6-5 | many | 14 | CASSPSGGGDTQYF | TGTGCCAGCAGTCCTAGCGGAGGGGGGGATACGCAGTATTTT
TRBJ1-2 | NA | TRBV24-1 | many | 12 | CATSDLQWSYTF | TGTGCCACCAGTGATTTGCAGTGGAGCTACACCTTC
TRBJ1-4 | TRBD1 | TRBV29-1 | many | 14 | CSVSDGQGDEKLFF | TGCAGCGTCAGTGATGGACAGGGGGATGAAAAACTGTTTTTT
TRBJ1-1 | TRBD1 | TRBV10-3 | many | 13 | CAIQGAQNTEAFF | TGTGCCATACAGGGGGCTCAGAACACTGAAGCTTTCTTT
TRBJ1-4 | TRBD1 | TRBV9 | many | 14 | CASSVGQGNEKLFF | TGTGCCAGCAGCGTGGGACAGGGGAATGAAAAACTGTTTTTT
TRBJ2-5 | NA | TRBV18 | few | 15 | CASSPSGLQQETQYF | TGTGCCAGCTCACCTTCGGGACTTCAGCAAGAGACCCAGTACTTC
TRBJ1-5 | NA | TRBV19 | few | 14 | CASNPQGIVQPQHF | TGTGCCAGTAACCCCCAGGGCATAGTACAGCCCCAGCATTTT
TRBJ2-1 | NA | TRBV3-1 | NA | 12 | CASSQSKQGLIF | TGTGCCAGCAGCCAATCGAAACAGGGTTTAATCTTC
TRBJ2-7 | NA | TRBV7-2 | many | 12 | CASSLVPHEQYF | TGTGCCAGCAGCTTAGTCCCCCACGAGCAGTACTTC
TRBJ1-1 | TRBD1 | TRBV20-1 | many | 13 | CSASRDRGTEAFF | TGCAGTGCTAGCCGGGACAGGGGAACCGAAGCTTTCTTT
TRBJ1-2 | NA | TRBV10-3 | few | 14 | CAISDREGMEGYTF | TGTGCCATCAGTGATAGAGAGGGGATGGAAGGCTACACCTTC